Below are 21 T cell receptor beta chains sequenced from a single sample in a study of tumor and adjacent non-tumor tissue in lung cancer. A modified ARM-PCR protocol with three rounds of nested PCR amplified TCRbeta. TCRdb re-called the multiplex PCR reads with MiXCR, one entry per CDR3 protein. The sample carries roughly 49,000 distinct CDR3 sequences, about 70% recorded once. No cell sorting was done before RNA was extracted from the tissue. This non-tumor lung sample came from over 3 cm beyond the tumor edge. Sequencing was done on a sample of distant non-tumor lung tissue. The receptors come from a woman aged 60-75 years with non-small cell lung cancer.

A word on this clonotype: At one end, the junction sequence differs from germline, possibly due to a read error. This CDR3 is CASSPFSSGAKTGELFF. CDR3 DNA: TGCGCCAGCAGCCCCTTCTCGAGCGGGGCGAAGACCGGGGAGCTGTTTTTT. V and J are TRBV4-3 and TRBJ2-2, with 7 nucleotides matching TRBD2. Germline V CDR1 and CDR2: LGHNA, YSLEER. This CDR3 is built from 17 residues.

The rearrangement links TRBV6-5 to TRBJ2-1, with D maybe TRBD2 (6 bases). V was shortened by 10 bases and J by 6 bases, with 25 bases between the two germline ends. This CDR3 contains 16 residues. Germline CDR1 MNHEY, CDR2 SVGAGI. DNA of the CDR3: TGTGCCACGGAGAGCGGGCTTCCCAGATTGGTCAATGAGCAGTTCTTC. It encodes CATESGLPRLVNEQFF.

On this clonotype itself: Here the CDR3 omits its conserved ending phenylalanine or tryptophan, so a read error is the likely source. The V and J genes are TRBV11-3 and TRBJ2-3; unclear D gene. The CDR3 is made up of 12 amino acids. Germline assignment: CDR1 SGHNT and CDR2 YENEEA. CDR3 sequence (DNA): TGTGCCAACAGCTCCGACACAGATACGCAGTATTAT. Residues: CANSSDTDTQYY.

This clonotype was recorded at least ten times. This chain links TRBV28 with TRBJ2-1, with 7 bases aligning to TRBD1. Germline lookup yields CDR1 MDHEN and CDR2 SYDVKM. V shed 4 bases and J 8 bases; nucleotides not matched to a gene: 2. The CDR3 sequence is 12 residues long. CDR3 residues: CASSSQGYEQFF. The DNA for the CDR3 is TGTGCCAGCAGTTCACAGGGGTATGAGCAGTTCTTC.

As to this clonotype: The junction differs from germline at one of its ends, possibly a read error. This chain uses TRBV4-1 with TRBJ1-1; D unresolved. The CDR3 is 14 residues long. The germline CDR1 and CDR2 sequences are MGHRA and YSYEKL. The CDR3 bases are TGCGCCAGCAGCCAACCTATCATCAACAATGAAGCTTTCTTT. Its translation: CASSQPIINNEAFF.

With regard to this clonotype: The final CDR3 position lacks the conserved phenylalanine or tryptophan, pointing to a likely read error. The chain employs TRBV5-4 and TRBJ2-7; possibly TRBD2 for D (6 bases). In germline, CDR1 is SGHNT, CDR2 YYREEE (reference sequence). This CDR3 contains 14 residues. CDR3 in amino acids: CASSRDSFSYKQYI. CDR3 nucleotide sequence: TGTGCCAGCAGCCGGGACTCCTTTTCCTACAAGCAGTACATC.

The genes are TRBV4-3 and TRBJ1-1; D gene ambiguous. Germline V lookup: CDR1 LGHNA, CDR2 YSLEER. The CDR3 totals 16 residues. The V end was cut by 6 bases, the J end by 7 bases, with 24 bases between. The CDR3 DNA sequence: TGCGCCAGCAGTCCACGAAGGACGGGGTGTGGCATTGAAGCTTTCTTT. It encodes CASSPRRTGCGIEAFF.

This clonotype has a count of ten or more. V is TRBV20-1 and J is TRBJ2-1; 9 nucleotides align to TRBD2. The trim removed 6 bases at V and 3 bases at J, leaving 6 bases unmatched. The CDR3 loop spans 14 amino acids. Germline loops: CDR1 DFQATT, CDR2 SNEGSKA (reference sequence). Written as DNA, the CDR3 is TGCAGTGCCCCGCGGGGGGGGAACTACAATGAGCAGTTCTTC. Protein: CSAPRGGNYNEQFF.

About this clonotype: A read error may explain this, as a much larger clone is one base away. This chain uses TRBV29-1 with TRBJ2-3; the D gene is possibly TRBD2 (6 bases). V was trimmed by 6 bases and J by 3 bases, leaving 13 bases between them. This CDR3 has 13 residues. CDR1 SQVTM and CDR2 ANQGSEA come from the germline V gene. The CDR3 sequence is CSVLTRGTDTQYF. The CDR3 DNA follows: TGCAGCGTCCTTACGCGGGGTACAGATACGCAGTATTTT.

Comment on this clonotype: One end of the junction does not line up with germline, which may come from a read error. This rearrangement joins TRBV12-3 or TRBV12-4 to TRBJ1-5, with 7 bases that match TRBD1. The CDR3 sequence is 14 residues long. CDR3 in amino acids: CASSPDRLYQPHHF. CDR3 bases: TGTGCCAGCAGTCCGGACAGGCTCTATCAGCCCCATCATTTT.

Concerning this clonotype: One end of the junction varies from germline; a read error may be responsible. The chain is built from TRBV4-3 and TRBJ2-7, with 8 bases matching TRBD2. Germline V CDR1 and CDR2: LGHNA, YSLEER. The CDR3 is made up of 17 amino acids. The CDR3 spells CASNQGSRGGLSYEQYF. CDR3 nucleotides: TGCGCCAGCAACCAAGGGAGCCGGGGGGGGCTTTCCTACGAGCAGTACTTC.

This clonotype has more than one count but fewer than ten. One base away lies a much larger clone, so this may be a sequencing read error. V gene TRBV28 combines with J gene TRBJ1-3; no clear D. CDR3 size: 14 residues. Germline V gives CDR1 MDHEN, CDR2 SYDVKM. The chain's CDR3 is CATRTSEGGNIIYF. The CDR3 DNA follows: TGTGCCACACGGACCTCTGAGGGCGGAAACATCATATATTTT. The entire variable domain, with the rest obtained from reference TRBV28 and TRBJ1-3, is as follows: DVKVTQSSRYLVKRTGEKVFLECVQDMDHENMFWYRQDPGLGLRLIYFSYDVKMKEKGDIPEGYSVSREKKERFSLILESASTNQTSMYLCATRTSEGGNIIYFGEGSWLTVV.

The chain joins TRBV4-3 to TRBJ2-1, with TRBD1 matching over 7 bases. The CDR3 is 15 amino acids. The V and J ends lost 7 bases and 4 bases, in that order; junction bases with no gene match: 10. The V gene's germline CDR1 is LGHNA and CDR2 YSLEER. The CDR3 spells CASNQERGPYNEQFF. CDR3 sequence (DNA): TGCGCCAGCAATCAAGAGAGGGGGCCTTACAATGAGCAGTTCTTC.

The J gene is TRBJ2-3, the V gene TRBV5-1; 7 bases map to TRBD2. The junction had 6 bases not matched to a gene; V was cut back by 3 bases and J by 2 bases. Per the germline V gene, CDR1 is SGHRS and CDR2 is YFSETQ. This CDR3 has 15 residues. As DNA, the CDR3 is TGCGCCAGCAGCTCTAGCGGACCTAACACAGATACGCAGTATTTT. Protein sequence: CASSSSGPNTDTQYF.

This clonotype was counted a few times. This may come from a read error, since a much larger clone is one base off. The CDR3 loop reads CASTITGVGERFF. Here the CDR3 DNA reads TGTGCCAGCACCATAACAGGGGTTGGTGAGCGGTTCTTC. V usage is TRBV13 and J usage is TRBJ2-1, with TRBD1 matching over 7 bases. Germline CDR1 reads PRHDT; CDR2 reads FYEKMQ (reference sequence). The CDR3 sequence is 13 residues long.

On this clonotype itself: A read error may produce the germline difference seen at one junction end. J is TRBJ1-3 and V is TRBV11-2; TRBD1 might be the D (6 bases). The germline CDR1 and CDR2 sequences are SGHAT and FQNNGV. The CDR3 has 14 amino acids. Here the CDR3 DNA reads TGTGCCACCAGCTTAGGGGGACCTGGAAACACCATATATTTT. This encodes CATSLGGPGNTIYF.

As for this clonotype: This may be a read error: a much more frequent sequence differs by one nucleotide. The chain uses TRBV28 and TRBJ2-5; D gene unclear. The CDR3 has 15 residues. CDR1 is MDHEN and CDR2 is SYDVKM in the germline V gene. CDR3 in DNA: TGTGCCAGGAGTTTTGGGTTAGGCCACCAAGAGACCCAGTACTTC. It translates to CARSFGLGHQETQYF.

To note about this clonotype: One end of the junction fails to match germline, which may point to a read error. J is TRBJ2-2 and V is TRBV5-4; 7 nucleotides line up with TRBD2. Looked up from germline, CDR1 is SGHNT and CDR2 is YYREEE (reference sequence). CDR3 length: 16 residues. The CDR3 region is CTSSFSEGGPAGELFF. The CDR3 bases are TGTACCAGCAGCTTTTCCGAGGGAGGGCCGGCCGGGGAGCTGTTTTTT.

CDR3 nucleotides: TGTGCCAGCAGCTTAGTGATTTCAGGGATTAATGAAGAGCTGTTTTTT. Residues: CASSLVISGINEELFF. The rearrangement links TRBV11-2 to TRBJ1-4; D possibly corresponds to TRBD1 (5 bases). Trimming removed 1 base at V and 14 bases at J, with 23 bases between. Germline V gene sequence: CDR1 SGHAT, CDR2 FQNNGV. The CDR3 loop spans 16 amino acids.

For this clonotype: One end of the junction does not line up with germline, which may come from a read error. The V and J genes are TRBV5-6 and TRBJ2-7, with 9 bases lining up with TRBD1. The CDR3 is 14 residues long. CDR1 is SGHDT, CDR2 YYEEEE, per germline. The CDR3 DNA follows: TGCGCCATCAGCAACGGACAGGGGTTCCACGAGCAGTACTTC. Its translation is CAISNGQGFHEQYF.

As for this clonotype: The junction shows a germline mismatch at one end, possibly a read error. This chain joins TRBV5-4 and TRBJ1-1; 8 nucleotides align to TRBD1. Germline values: CDR1 SGHNT, CDR2 YYREEE (reference sequence). The CDR3 loop spans 16 amino acids. The CDR3 protein is CVSSSENRGSNTEAFF. In DNA form, the CDR3 reads TGTGTCAGCAGCTCGGAGAACAGGGGGAGTAACACTGAAGCTTTCTTT. The whole variable domain, remainder taken from reference TRBV5-4 and TRBJ1-1, is ETGVTQSPTHLIKTRGQQVTLRCSSQSGHNTVSWYQQALGQGPQFIFQYYREEENGRGNFPPRFSGLQFPNYSSELNVNALELDDSALYLCVSSSENRGSNTEAFFGQGTRLTVV.